Included here is one TCR beta chain sequence, with context. The data are from a study of cytomegalovirus exposure and HLA in healthy donors. The PCR was carried out with 60 Vbeta primers and 13 Jbeta primers. Repertoires were generated with immunoSEQ multiplex PCR, while TCRdb's copy carries only in-frame clones and drops some. The table shows 110,000 to 150,000 clones, with about 72% occurring only once. The sample consisted of PBMCs. The TCR was taken from a man between 60 and 75 years old in good health and CMV-seronegative.

The CDR3, as DNA: TGTGCCAGCAGGCCTGGGACTAGCGAAAAAGAGACCCAGTACTTC. This codes for CASRPGTSEKETQYF. V and J are TRBV5-8 and TRBJ2-5; 10 bases are a match to TRBD2. The CDR3 loop spans 15 amino acids. V was clipped by 5 bases and J by 3 bases; unmatched bases: 7. The germline gives CDR1 SGHTS, CDR2 YDEGEE.